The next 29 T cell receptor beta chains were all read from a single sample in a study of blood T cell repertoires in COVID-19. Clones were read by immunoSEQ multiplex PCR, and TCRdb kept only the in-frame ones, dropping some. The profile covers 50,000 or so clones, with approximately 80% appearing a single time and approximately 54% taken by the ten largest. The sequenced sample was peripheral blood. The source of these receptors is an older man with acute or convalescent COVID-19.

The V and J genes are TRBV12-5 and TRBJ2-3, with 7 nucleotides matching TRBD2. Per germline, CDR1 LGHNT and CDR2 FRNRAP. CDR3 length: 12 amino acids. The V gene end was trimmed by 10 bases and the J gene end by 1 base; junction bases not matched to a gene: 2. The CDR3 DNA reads TGTGCTACTCGGGGGGGCACAGATACGCAGTATTTT. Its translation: CATRGGTDTQYF.

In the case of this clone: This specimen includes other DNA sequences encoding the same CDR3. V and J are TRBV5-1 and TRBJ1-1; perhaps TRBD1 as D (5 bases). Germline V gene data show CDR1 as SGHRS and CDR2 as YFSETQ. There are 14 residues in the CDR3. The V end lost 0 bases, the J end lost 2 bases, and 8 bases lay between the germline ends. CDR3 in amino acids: CASSLGTGNTEAFF. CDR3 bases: TGCGCCAGCAGCTTGGGAACAGGAAACACTGAAGCTTTCTTT.

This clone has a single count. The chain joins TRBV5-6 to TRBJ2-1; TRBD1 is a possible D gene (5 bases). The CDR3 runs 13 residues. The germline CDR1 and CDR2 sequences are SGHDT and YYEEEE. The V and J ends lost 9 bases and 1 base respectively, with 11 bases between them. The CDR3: CATRQISYNEQFF. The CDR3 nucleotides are TGTGCCACCCGACAGATTTCCTACAATGAGCAGTTCTTC. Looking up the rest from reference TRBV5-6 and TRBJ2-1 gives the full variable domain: DAGVTQSPTHLIKTRGQQVTLRCSPKSGHDTVSWYQQALGQGPQFIFQYYEEEERQRGNFPDRFSGHQFPNYSSELNVNALLLGDSALYLCATRQISYNEQFFGPGTRLTVL.

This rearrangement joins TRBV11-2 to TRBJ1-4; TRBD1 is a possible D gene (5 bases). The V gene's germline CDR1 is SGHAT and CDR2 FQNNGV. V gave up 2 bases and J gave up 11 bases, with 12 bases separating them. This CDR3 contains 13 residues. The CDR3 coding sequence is TGTGCCAGCAGCTTAAACCAGGGTGCGAAACTGTTTTTT. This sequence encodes CASSLNQGAKLFF.

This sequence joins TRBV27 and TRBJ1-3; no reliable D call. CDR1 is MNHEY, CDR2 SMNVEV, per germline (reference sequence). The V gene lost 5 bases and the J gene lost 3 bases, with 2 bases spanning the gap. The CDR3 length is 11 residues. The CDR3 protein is CASSRGNTIYF. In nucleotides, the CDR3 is TGTGCCAGCAGTCGTGGAAACACCATATATTTT.

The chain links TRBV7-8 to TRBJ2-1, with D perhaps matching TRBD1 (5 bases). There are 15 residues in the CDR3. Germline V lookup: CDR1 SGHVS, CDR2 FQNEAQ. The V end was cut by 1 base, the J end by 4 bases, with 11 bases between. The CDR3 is CASSLGQGVYNEQFF. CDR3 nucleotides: TGTGCCAGCAGCTTAGGCCAGGGTGTTTACAATGAGCAGTTCTTC.

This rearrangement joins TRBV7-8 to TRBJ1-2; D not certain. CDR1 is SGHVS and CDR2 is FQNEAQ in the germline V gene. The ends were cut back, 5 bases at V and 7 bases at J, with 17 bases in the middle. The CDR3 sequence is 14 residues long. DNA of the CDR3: TGTGCCAGCAGCCCCATGTCGGTTTTTGGTGGCTACACCTTC. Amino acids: CASSPMSVFGGYTF. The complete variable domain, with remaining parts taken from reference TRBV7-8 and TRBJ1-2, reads GAGVSQSPRYKVAKRGQDVALRCDPISGHVSLFWYQQALGQGPEFLTYFQNEAQLDKSGLPSDRFFAERPEGSVSTLKIQRTQQEDSAVYLCASSPMSVFGGYTFGSGTRLTVV.

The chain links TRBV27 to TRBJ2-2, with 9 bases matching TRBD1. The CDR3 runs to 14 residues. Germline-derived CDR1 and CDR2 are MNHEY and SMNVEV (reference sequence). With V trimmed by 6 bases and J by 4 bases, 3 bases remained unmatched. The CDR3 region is CASSRDRVTGELFF. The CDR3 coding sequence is TGTGCCAGCAGCCGGGACAGGGTCACCGGGGAGCTGTTTTTT.

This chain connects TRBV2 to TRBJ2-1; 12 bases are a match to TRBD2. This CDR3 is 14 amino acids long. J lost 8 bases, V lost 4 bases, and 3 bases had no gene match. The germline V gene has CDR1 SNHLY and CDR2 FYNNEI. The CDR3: CASSGLAGEHEQFF. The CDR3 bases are TGTGCCAGCAGTGGACTAGCGGGAGAACATGAGCAGTTCTTC.

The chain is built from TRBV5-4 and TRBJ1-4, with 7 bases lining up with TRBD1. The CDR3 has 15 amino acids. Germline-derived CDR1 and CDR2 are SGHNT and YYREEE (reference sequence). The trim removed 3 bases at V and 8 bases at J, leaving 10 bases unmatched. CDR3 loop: CASSSRTGSEEKLFF. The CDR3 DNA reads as TGTGCCAGCAGCTCACGGACAGGCTCCGAGGAAAAACTGTTTTTT.

CDR3 amino acids: CASSGQGALNTEAFF. CDR3 nucleotide sequence: TGTGCCAGCTCAGGACAGGGGGCCCTGAACACTGAAGCTTTCTTT. The genes are TRBV18 and TRBJ1-1; 11 bases match TRBD1. The junction had 2 bases not matched to a gene; V was cut back by 5 bases and J by 0 bases. The length of the CDR3 is 15 residues. Per the germline V gene, CDR1 is KGHSH and CDR2 is LQKENI.

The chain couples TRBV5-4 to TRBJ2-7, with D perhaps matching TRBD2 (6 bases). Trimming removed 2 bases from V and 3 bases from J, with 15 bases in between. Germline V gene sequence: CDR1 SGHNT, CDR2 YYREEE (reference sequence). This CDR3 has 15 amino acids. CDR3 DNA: TGTGCCAGCAGCTTTGGGACTTCCTACAACTACGAGCAGTACTTC. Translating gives CASSFGTSYNYEQYF.

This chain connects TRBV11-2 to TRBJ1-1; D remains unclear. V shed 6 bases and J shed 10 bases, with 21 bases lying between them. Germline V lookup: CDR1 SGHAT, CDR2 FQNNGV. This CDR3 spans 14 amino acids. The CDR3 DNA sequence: TGTGCCAGCAGGCGGGATGTGGGAAGTATTAGAGCTTTCTTT. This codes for CASRRDVGSIRAFF.

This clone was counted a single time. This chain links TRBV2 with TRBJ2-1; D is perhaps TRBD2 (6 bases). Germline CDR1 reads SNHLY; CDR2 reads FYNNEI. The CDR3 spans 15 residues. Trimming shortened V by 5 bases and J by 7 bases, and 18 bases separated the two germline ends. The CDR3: CASSFGTLVGNEQFF. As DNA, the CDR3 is TGTGCCAGCAGTTTCGGGACTCTGGTTGGGAATGAGCAGTTCTTC.

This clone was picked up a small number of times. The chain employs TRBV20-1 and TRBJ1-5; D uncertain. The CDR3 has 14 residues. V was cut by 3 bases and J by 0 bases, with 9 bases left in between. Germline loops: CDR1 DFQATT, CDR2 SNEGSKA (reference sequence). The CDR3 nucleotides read TGCAGTGCTAGTAGGAGCTATAGCAATCAGCCCCAGCATTTT. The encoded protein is CSASRSYSNQPQHF.

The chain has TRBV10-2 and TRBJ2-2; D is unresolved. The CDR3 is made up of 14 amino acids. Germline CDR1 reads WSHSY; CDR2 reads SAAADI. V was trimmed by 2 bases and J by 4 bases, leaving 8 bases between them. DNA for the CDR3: TGCGCCAGCAGTGAGGTTGGCGGCACCGGGGAGCTGTTTTTT. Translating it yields CASSEVGGTGELFF.

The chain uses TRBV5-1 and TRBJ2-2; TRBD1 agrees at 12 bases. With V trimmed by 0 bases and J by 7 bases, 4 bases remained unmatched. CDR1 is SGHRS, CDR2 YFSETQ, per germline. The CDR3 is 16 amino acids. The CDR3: CASSLDGTGGIGELFF. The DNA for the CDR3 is TGCGCCAGCAGCTTGGACGGGACAGGGGGCATCGGGGAGCTGTTTTTT.

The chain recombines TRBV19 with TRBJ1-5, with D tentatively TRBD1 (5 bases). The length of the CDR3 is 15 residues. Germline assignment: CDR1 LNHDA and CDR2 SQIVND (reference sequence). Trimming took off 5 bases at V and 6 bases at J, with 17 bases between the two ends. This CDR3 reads CASSVTGVTGQPQHF. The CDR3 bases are TGTGCCAGTAGTGTTACGGGGGTCACAGGTCAGCCCCAGCATTTT. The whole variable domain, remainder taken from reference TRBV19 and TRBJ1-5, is DGGITQSPKYLFRKEGQNVTLSCEQNLNHDAMYWYRQDPGQGLRLIYYSQIVNDFQKGDIAEGYSVSREKKESFPLTVTSAQKNPTAFYLCASSVTGVTGQPQHFGDGTRLSIL.

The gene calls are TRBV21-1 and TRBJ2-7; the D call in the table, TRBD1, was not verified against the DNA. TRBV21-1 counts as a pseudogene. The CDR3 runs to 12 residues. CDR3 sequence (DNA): TGTGCCAGCATCTCAGGGTGGGGCGAGCAGTACTTC. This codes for CASISGWGEQYF.

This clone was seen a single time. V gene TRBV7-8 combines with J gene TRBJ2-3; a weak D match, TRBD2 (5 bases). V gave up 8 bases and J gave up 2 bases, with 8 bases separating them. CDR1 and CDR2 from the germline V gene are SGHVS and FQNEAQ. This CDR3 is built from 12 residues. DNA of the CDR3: TGTGCCAGCCTAGCCCTCACAGATACGCAGTATTTT. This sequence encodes CASLALTDTQYF.

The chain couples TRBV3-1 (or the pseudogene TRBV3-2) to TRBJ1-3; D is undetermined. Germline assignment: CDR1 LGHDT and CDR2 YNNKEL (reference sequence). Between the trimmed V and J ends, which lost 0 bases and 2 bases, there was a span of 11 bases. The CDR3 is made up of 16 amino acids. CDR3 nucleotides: TGTGCCAGCAGCCAAGATGCGGGCTCCCCTGGAAACACCATATATTTT. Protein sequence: CASSQDAGSPGNTIYF.

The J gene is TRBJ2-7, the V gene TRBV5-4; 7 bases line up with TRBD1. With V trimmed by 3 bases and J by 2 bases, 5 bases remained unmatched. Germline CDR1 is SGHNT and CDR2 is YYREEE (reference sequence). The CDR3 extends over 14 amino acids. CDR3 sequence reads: CASSSGQVPYEQYF. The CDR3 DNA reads TGTGCCAGCAGCTCCGGACAGGTACCCTACGAGCAGTACTTC.

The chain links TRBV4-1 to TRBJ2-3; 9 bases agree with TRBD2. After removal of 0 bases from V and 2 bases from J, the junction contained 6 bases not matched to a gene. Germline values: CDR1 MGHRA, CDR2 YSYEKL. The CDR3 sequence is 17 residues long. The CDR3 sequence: CASSQDPLAGFTDTQYF. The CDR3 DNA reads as TGCGCCAGCAGCCAAGATCCACTAGCGGGTTTCACAGATACGCAGTATTTT.

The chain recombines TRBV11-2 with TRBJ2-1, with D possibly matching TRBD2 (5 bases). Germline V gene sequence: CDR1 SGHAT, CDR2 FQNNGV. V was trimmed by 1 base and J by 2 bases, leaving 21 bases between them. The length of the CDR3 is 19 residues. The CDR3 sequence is CASSLAITPTSGTYNEQFF. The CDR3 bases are TGTGCCAGCAGCTTAGCTATAACCCCTACTAGTGGCACCTACAATGAGCAGTTCTTC. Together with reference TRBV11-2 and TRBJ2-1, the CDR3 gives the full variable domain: EAGVAQSPRYKIIEKRQSVAFWCNPISGHATLYWYQQILGQGPKLLIQFQNNGVVDDSQLPKDRFSAERLKGVDSTLKIQPAKLEDSAVYLCASSLAITPTSGTYNEQFFGPGTRLTVL.

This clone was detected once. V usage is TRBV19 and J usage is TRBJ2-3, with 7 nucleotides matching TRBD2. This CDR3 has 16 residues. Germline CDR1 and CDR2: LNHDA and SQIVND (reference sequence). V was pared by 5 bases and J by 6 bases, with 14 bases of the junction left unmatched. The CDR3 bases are TGTGCCAGTAGTGTGCCTAAAGGCGGGGGTCCGGATACGCAGTATTTT. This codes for CASSVPKGGGPDTQYF.

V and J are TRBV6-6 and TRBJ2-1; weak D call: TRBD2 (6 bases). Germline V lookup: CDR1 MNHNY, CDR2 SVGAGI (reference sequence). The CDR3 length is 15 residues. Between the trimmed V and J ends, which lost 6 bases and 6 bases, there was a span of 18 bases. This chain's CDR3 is CASRPAAPGSNEQFF. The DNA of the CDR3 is TGTGCCAGCAGACCCGCCGCGCCCGGGAGCAATGAGCAGTTCTTC.

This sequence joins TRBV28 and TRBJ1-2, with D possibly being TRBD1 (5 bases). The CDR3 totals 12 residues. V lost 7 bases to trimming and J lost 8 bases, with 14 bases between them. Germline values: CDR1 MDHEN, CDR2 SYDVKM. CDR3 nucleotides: TGTGCCAGCACGACAGCTCGAGAGGGCTACACCTTC. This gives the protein CASTTAREGYTF.

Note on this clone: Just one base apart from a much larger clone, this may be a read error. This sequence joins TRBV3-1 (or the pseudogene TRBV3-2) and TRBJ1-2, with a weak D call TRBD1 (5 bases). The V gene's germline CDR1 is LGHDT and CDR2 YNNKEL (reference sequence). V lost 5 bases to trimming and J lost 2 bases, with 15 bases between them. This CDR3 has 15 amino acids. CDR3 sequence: CASSYLGRGNYGYTF. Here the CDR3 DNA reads TGTGCCAGCAGCTACTTGGGGCGGGGAAACTATGGCTACACCTTC.

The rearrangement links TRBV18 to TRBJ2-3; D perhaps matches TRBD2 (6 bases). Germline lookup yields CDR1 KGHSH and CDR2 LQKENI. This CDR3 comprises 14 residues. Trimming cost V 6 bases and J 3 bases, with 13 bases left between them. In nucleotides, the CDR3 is TGTGCCAGCTCGCCTCCTAGCGCGACAGATACGCAGTATTTT. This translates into CASSPPSATDTQYF.